Listed below are T cell receptor beta chains from one sample, sequenced in a study of post-analysis software for immune sequencing data. MiXCR, applied by TCRdb to the PCR reads, yields one record per CDR3 protein. The sample lists 600,000 to 750,000 distinct CDR3 sequences, roughly three fifths occurring once. The sequencing input was blood. Receptor source: a girl aged 2 to 10 with multiple sclerosis. Both conserved end residues are part of each CDR3. Each record gives: V gene, D gene, clone size, J gene, CDR3 protein, CDR3 DNA. A D gene is named only where the DNA matches it firmly. Some rows mark clone size as missing; the rest say once, few, many or name a class of expanded clone.

v_call: TRBV7-9; d_call: .; clone_size: few; j_call: TRBJ2-6; cdr3_aa: CASSLPGQRGFYGGANVLTF; cdr3_nt: TGTGCCAGCAGCCTCCCCGGGCAGAGAGGATTTTATGGTGGGGCCAACGTCCTGACTTTC
v_call: TRBV7-2; d_call: .; clone_size: .; j_call: TRBJ2-1; cdr3_aa: CASSLAHRTFYYNEQFF; cdr3_nt: TGTGCCAGCAGCTTAGCTCATAGGACTTTCTACTACAATGAGCAGTTCTTC
v_call: TRBV5-1; d_call: .; clone_size: .; j_call: TRBJ2-2; cdr3_aa: CASNRPGTGNTGELFF; cdr3_nt: TGCGCCAGCAACCGACCGGGGACGGGCAACACCGGGGAGCTGTTTTTT
v_call: TRBV10-1; d_call: .; clone_size: .; j_call: TRBJ2-7; cdr3_aa: CASSEQALTKYEQYF; cdr3_nt: TGCGCCAGCAGTGAGCAGGCGCTTACGAAATACGAGCAGTACTTC
v_call: TRBV15; d_call: .; clone_size: .; j_call: TRBJ1-2; cdr3_aa: CATSREKGDNYGYTF; cdr3_nt: TGTGCCACCAGCAGAGAAAAAGGGGATAACTATGGCTACACCTTC
v_call: TRBV19; d_call: TRBD1; clone_size: few; j_call: TRBJ1-5; cdr3_aa: CASSDIVGQGAPSQPQHF; cdr3_nt: TGTGCCAGTAGTGACATAGTGGGACAGGGGGCACCGAGTCAGCCCCAGCATTTT
v_call: TRBV20-1; d_call: .; clone_size: .; j_call: TRBJ2-7; cdr3_aa: CSVQVGPSSYEQYF; cdr3_nt: TGCAGTGTTCAAGTGGGACCTAGCTCCTACGAGCAGTACTTC
v_call: TRBV4-3; d_call: .; clone_size: once; j_call: TRBJ2-7; cdr3_aa: CASSHEPGLGPQSSYNEQYF; cdr3_nt: TGCGCCAGCAGCCATGAACCGGGCCTAGGTCCCCAAAGCTCCTACAATGAGCAGTACTTC
v_call: TRBV7-2; d_call: .; clone_size: few; j_call: TRBJ2-1; cdr3_aa: CASSSLISYNEQFF; cdr3_nt: TGTGCCAGCAGCTCCTTAATCTCCTACAATGAGCAGTTCTTC
v_call: TRBV20-1; d_call: TRBD2; clone_size: .; j_call: TRBJ2-1; cdr3_aa: CSARGLGKRGTYNEQFF; cdr3_nt: TGCAGTGCTAGGGGCCTGGGAAAGCGGGGGACCTACAATGAGCAGTTCTTC
v_call: TRBV9; d_call: TRBD1; clone_size: few; j_call: TRBJ2-7; cdr3_aa: CASSVDRGSGYEQYF; cdr3_nt: TGTGCCAGCAGCGTTGACAGGGGATCAGGCTACGAGCAGTACTTC
v_call: TRBV29-1; d_call: TRBD1; clone_size: .; j_call: TRBJ2-1; cdr3_aa: CSVGGQAWAGEQFF; cdr3_nt: TGCAGCGTTGGTGGACAGGCGTGGGCTGGTGAGCAGTTCTTC
v_call: TRBV5-6; d_call: .; clone_size: .; j_call: TRBJ1-2; cdr3_aa: CASSSFQFPGVIGYTF; cdr3_nt: TGTGCCAGCTCCAGCTTTCAGTTTCCAGGGGTGATTGGCTACACCTTC
v_call: TRBV29-1; d_call: TRBD2; clone_size: .; j_call: TRBJ2-6; cdr3_aa: CSVGRRGGSGANVLTF; cdr3_nt: TGCAGCGTTGGGCGGCGGGGGGGCTCTGGGGCCAACGTCCTGACTTTC
v_call: TRBV9; d_call: .; clone_size: .; j_call: TRBJ1-2; cdr3_aa: CASSVGGGTYGYTF; cdr3_nt: TGTGCCAGCAGCGTAGGCGGGGGGACCTATGGCTACACCTTC
v_call: TRBV27; d_call: TRBD2; clone_size: .; j_call: TRBJ2-1; cdr3_aa: CASSPGTRGYNEQFF; cdr3_nt: TGTGCCAGCAGCCCCGGGACTAGGGGCTACAATGAGCAGTTCTTC
v_call: TRBV29-1; d_call: .; clone_size: .; j_call: TRBJ1-2; cdr3_aa: CSVERQAANGYTF; cdr3_nt: TGCAGCGTTGAGAGGCAGGCAGCCAATGGCTACACCTTC
v_call: TRBV12-3/TRBV12-4; d_call: .; clone_size: .; j_call: TRBJ2-1; cdr3_aa: CASSPQGPDSYNEQFF; cdr3_nt: TGTGCCAGCAGTCCCCAGGGGCCCGACTCCTACAATGAGCAGTTCTTC
v_call: TRBV10-3; d_call: .; clone_size: once; j_call: TRBJ2-3; cdr3_aa: CAISEDRSTDTQYF; cdr3_nt: TGTGCCATCAGTGAAGACAGAAGCACAGATACGCAGTATTTT
v_call: TRBV11-2; d_call: .; clone_size: .; j_call: TRBJ2-1; cdr3_aa: CASSWTGTPLAGEQFF; cdr3_nt: TGTGCCAGCAGCTGGACCGGGACTCCTCTCGCGGGGGAGCAGTTCTTC
v_call: TRBV10-3; d_call: .; clone_size: .; j_call: TRBJ2-1; cdr3_aa: CAINSGRESGNEQFF; cdr3_nt: TGTGCCATCAACAGCGGTCGTGAGTCGGGCAATGAGCAGTTCTTC
v_call: TRBV7-2; d_call: TRBD2; clone_size: .; j_call: TRBJ2-3; cdr3_aa: CASSFAGGRGTDTQYF; cdr3_nt: TGTGCCAGCAGCTTTGCGGGGGGAAGAGGCACAGATACGCAGTATTTT
v_call: TRBV29-1; d_call: TRBD1; clone_size: .; j_call: TRBJ1-2; cdr3_aa: CSVGDRGYGYTF; cdr3_nt: TGCAGCGTGGGAGACAGGGGGTATGGCTACACCTTC
v_call: TRBV6-4; d_call: TRBD1; clone_size: .; j_call: TRBJ2-5; cdr3_aa: CASKRTGPGTQYF; cdr3_nt: TGTGCCAGTAAAAGGACAGGTCCAGGGACCCAGTACTTC
v_call: TRBV7-3; d_call: TRBD2; clone_size: few; j_call: TRBJ2-7; cdr3_aa: CASSPSGGRENEQYF; cdr3_nt: TGTGCCAGCAGCCCTAGCGGGGGTAGGGAAAACGAGCAGTACTTC
v_call: TRBV5-6; d_call: TRBD1; clone_size: .; j_call: TRBJ2-1; cdr3_aa: CASSPGQGVFYNEQFF; cdr3_nt: TGTGCCAGCAGCCCGGGACAGGGGGTGTTCTACAATGAGCAGTTCTTC
v_call: TRBV11-3; d_call: TRBD2; clone_size: .; j_call: TRBJ2-3; cdr3_aa: CASSLELAGPTDTQYF; cdr3_nt: TGTGCCAGCAGCTTAGAGCTAGCGGGGCCCACAGATACGCAGTATTTT
v_call: TRBV7-6; d_call: .; clone_size: .; j_call: TRBJ2-1; cdr3_aa: CASSLAPRLDNNEQFF; cdr3_nt: TGTGCCAGCAGCTTAGCCCCTCGACTAGACAACAATGAGCAGTTCTTC
v_call: TRBV6-5; d_call: .; clone_size: .; j_call: TRBJ2-4; cdr3_aa: CASSYTKFEGNIQYF; cdr3_nt: TGTGCCAGCAGTTACACTAAGTTTGAGGGAAACATTCAGTACTTC
v_call: TRBV6-6; d_call: TRBD1; clone_size: .; j_call: TRBJ1-1; cdr3_aa: CASTPDRVRTEAFF; cdr3_nt: TGTGCCAGCACCCCCGACAGGGTGAGAACTGAAGCTTTCTTT
v_call: TRBV29-1; d_call: .; clone_size: .; j_call: TRBJ2-1; cdr3_aa: CSVEAPRTGTETQFF; cdr3_nt: TGCAGCGTTGAAGCTCCCCGCACAGGGACGGAGACCCAGTTCTTC
v_call: TRBV10-3; d_call: .; clone_size: .; j_call: TRBJ2-7; cdr3_aa: CAISERGYEQYF; cdr3_nt: TGTGCCATCAGTGAGAGGGGATACGAGCAGTACTTC
v_call: TRBV29-1; d_call: .; clone_size: few; j_call: TRBJ2-7; cdr3_aa: CSANRGSAEQYF; cdr3_nt: TGCAGCGCGAATCGGGGCTCGGCCGAGCAGTACTTC
v_call: TRBV20-1; d_call: .; clone_size: .; j_call: TRBJ2-3; cdr3_aa: CSARGVRGLDTQYF; cdr3_nt: TGCAGTGCTAGGGGGGTAAGGGGTCTAGATACGCAGTATTTT
v_call: TRBV3-1; d_call: .; clone_size: .; j_call: TRBJ2-1; cdr3_aa: CASSQDIGSGLYNEQFF; cdr3_nt: TGTGCCAGCAGCCAAGATATCGGTTCCGGCCTGTACAATGAGCAGTTCTTC
v_call: TRBV7-3; d_call: .; clone_size: once; j_call: TRBJ1-1; cdr3_aa: CASSTTGTTTEAFF; cdr3_nt: TGTGCCAGCAGCACAACGGGGACGACTACTGAAGCTTTCTTT
v_call: TRBV6-5; d_call: .; clone_size: .; j_call: TRBJ1-5; cdr3_aa: CASSRAGVGGNQPQHF; cdr3_nt: TGTGCCAGCAGTAGAGCGGGCGTCGGGGGTAATCAGCCCCAGCATTTT
v_call: TRBV5-1; d_call: .; clone_size: .; j_call: TRBJ2-7; cdr3_aa: CASSFQSDEQYF; cdr3_nt: TGCGCCAGCAGCTTTCAATCCGACGAGCAGTACTTC
v_call: TRBV5-5; d_call: TRBD1; clone_size: .; j_call: TRBJ1-1; cdr3_aa: CASSLETGWMEAFF; cdr3_nt: TGTGCCAGCAGCTTGGAGACAGGGTGGATGGAAGCTTTCTTT
v_call: TRBV20-1; d_call: TRBD1; clone_size: .; j_call: TRBJ1-2; cdr3_aa: CSARDPGQGPYGYTF; cdr3_nt: TGCAGTGCTAGAGATCCGGGACAGGGACCCTATGGCTACACCTTC
v_call: TRBV20-1; d_call: .; clone_size: .; j_call: TRBJ2-5; cdr3_aa: CSARDLGRGSETQYF; cdr3_nt: TGCAGTGCTAGAGATCTGGGTAGGGGTTCTGAGACCCAGTACTTC
v_call: TRBV5-6; d_call: .; clone_size: .; j_call: TRBJ1-4; cdr3_aa: CASKTSGDGEKLFF; cdr3_nt: TGTGCCAGCAAAACCTCCGGGGATGGTGAAAAACTGTTTTTT
v_call: TRBV20-1; d_call: .; clone_size: .; j_call: TRBJ2-5; cdr3_aa: CSAHPAQGNVETQYF; cdr3_nt: TGCAGTGCCCACCCCGCACAGGGCAATGTCGAGACCCAGTACTTC
v_call: TRBV12-3/TRBV12-4; d_call: TRBD2; clone_size: .; j_call: TRBJ2-1; cdr3_aa: CASHMSGGYNEQFF; cdr3_nt: TGTGCCAGCCACATGAGCGGGGGATACAATGAGCAGTTCTTC
v_call: TRBV3-1; d_call: .; clone_size: once; j_call: TRBJ1-2; cdr3_aa: CASSQDEFNYGYTF; cdr3_nt: TGTGCCAGCAGCCAAGATGAGTTCAACTATGGCTACACCTTC
v_call: TRBV12-3/TRBV12-4; d_call: TRBD2; clone_size: .; j_call: TRBJ2-2; cdr3_aa: CASRSGSVSGELFF; cdr3_nt: TGTGCCAGCAGGAGCGGGAGTGTGTCCGGGGAGCTGTTTTTT
v_call: TRBV12-3/TRBV12-4; d_call: .; clone_size: .; j_call: TRBJ1-6; cdr3_aa: CASSAPGNSPLHF; cdr3_nt: TGTGCCAGCAGTGCGCCGGGTAATTCACCCCTCCACTTT
v_call: TRBV19; d_call: .; clone_size: .; j_call: TRBJ2-3; cdr3_aa: CASSTHRELTETQYF; cdr3_nt: TGTGCCAGTAGTACCCACCGAGAGCTAACAGAGACGCAGTATTTT